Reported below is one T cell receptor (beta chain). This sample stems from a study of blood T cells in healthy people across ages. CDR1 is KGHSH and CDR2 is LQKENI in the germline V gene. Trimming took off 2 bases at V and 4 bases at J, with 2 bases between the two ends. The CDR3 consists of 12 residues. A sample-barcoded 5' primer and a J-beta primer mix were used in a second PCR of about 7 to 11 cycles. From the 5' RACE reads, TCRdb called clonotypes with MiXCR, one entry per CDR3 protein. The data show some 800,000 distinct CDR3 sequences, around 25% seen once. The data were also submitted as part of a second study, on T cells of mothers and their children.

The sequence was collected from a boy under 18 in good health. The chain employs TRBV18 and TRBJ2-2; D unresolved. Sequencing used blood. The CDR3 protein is CASSPSTGELFF. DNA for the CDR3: TGTGCCAGCTCACCAAGCACCGGGGAGCTGTTTTTT.